The 7 T cell receptor beta chains below come from one sample, sequenced in a study of T cell changes during pregnancy in multiple sclerosis (dated by TCRdb to about 2019). Libraries were prepared through the immunoSEQ multiplex PCR assay. As stored in TCRdb, this immuneACCESS dataset retains in-frame rearrangements with V and J assigned. A fraction of the clones does not appear; measured against another copy, unresolved V genes explain less than half of the discrepancy, and the remainder lacks a known reason. Counted in this sample were 84,000 or so clones; 94% of them appeared once. The leading ten clones occupy approximately 2.4% of the sample. Sequencing was performed on peripheral blood, taken in the third trimester of pregnancy. Source of these receptors: a female donor with multiple sclerosis, enrolled in a pregnancy study.

With respect to this clone: Mismatch with germline at one junction end may stem from a read error. In DNA form, the CDR3 reads TGCGTCAGCAGCTTGGATCAGGGCAACTATGGCTACACCTTC. It specifies CVSSLDQGNYGYTF. This chain uses TRBV5-1 with TRBJ1-2, with D possibly being TRBD1 (5 bases). The CDR3 is made up of 14 amino acids. CDR1 and CDR2 (germline): SGHRS, YFSETQ.

The rearrangement links TRBV11-3 to TRBJ1-5; tentative D call: TRBD1 (6 bases). In germline, CDR1 is SGHNT, CDR2 YENEEA. The V gene lost 5 bases and the J gene lost 4 bases, with 27 bases spanning the gap. The CDR3 contains 19 residues. This CDR3 reads CASSPMFWAGDPFNQPQHF. The CDR3 region has the DNA TGTGCCAGCAGCCCAATGTTTTGGGCAGGGGACCCATTTAATCAGCCCCAGCATTTT. Using reference TRBV11-3 and TRBJ1-5 for the parts outside the CDR3, the full variable domain is EAGVVQSPRYKIIEKKQPVAFWCNPISGHNTLYWYLQNLGQGPELLIRYENEEAVDDSQLPKDRFSAERLKGVDSTLKIQPAELGDSAVYLCASSPMFWAGDPFNQPQHFGDGTRLSIL.

J is TRBJ2-3 and V is TRBV6-1; 9 positions match TRBD2. Germline V gene data show CDR1 as MNHNS and CDR2 as SASEGT. The length of the CDR3 is 15 residues. V shed 5 bases and J 1 base; nucleotides not matched to a gene: 4. In DNA, the CDR3 is TGTGCCAGCAGTATGTTAGCGGGGGGCACAGATACGCAGTATTTT. This gives the protein CASSMLAGGTDTQYF.

This chain connects TRBV2 to TRBJ2-3; D is unclear. V shed 6 bases and J shed 0 bases, with 13 bases lying between them. The V gene's germline CDR1 is SNHLY and CDR2 FYNNEI. The CDR3 spans 15 residues. DNA of the CDR3: TGTGCCAGCAGCAAAGCTACGACTAGCACAGATACGCAGTATTTT. It is translated as CASSKATTSTDTQYF.

V gene TRBV11-2 combines with J gene TRBJ1-2, with TRBD1 as a possible D gene (6 bases). V lost 5 bases, J lost 3 bases, and 13 bases lay in between. The V gene's germline CDR1 is SGHAT and CDR2 FQNNGV. The CDR3 sequence is 14 residues long. CDR3: CASSEKYRDYGYTF. DNA of the CDR3: TGTGCCAGCAGCGAAAAATACAGGGACTATGGCTACACCTTC.

The J gene is TRBJ1-2, the V gene TRBV19; TRBD1 might be the D (5 bases). Germline V CDR1 and CDR2: LNHDA, SQIVND (reference sequence). The CDR3 covers 12 residues. The V and J ends lost 10 bases and 7 bases respectively, with 16 bases between them. The CDR3 DNA follows: TGTGCCACCTCGCCCGGGACTTCTGGCTACACCTTC. This translates into CATSPGTSGYTF.

This clone was recorded only once. The chain combines TRBV5-1 with TRBJ1-1; D gene uncertain. CDR1 is SGHRS, CDR2 YFSETQ, per germline. V was trimmed by 1 base and J by 1 base, leaving 14 bases between them. CDR3 length: 16 residues. The CDR3 here is CASSLIPGSPNTEAFF. The CDR3 DNA follows: TGCGCCAGCAGCTTGATCCCAGGCAGCCCGAACACTGAAGCTTTCTTT.